Listed below are T cell receptor beta chains from one sample, sequenced in a study of tumor and adjacent non-tumor tissue in lung cancer. TCRdb passed the multiplex PCR reads through MiXCR, listing each CDR3 protein once. This table holds 90,000 to 100,000 distinct CDR3 sequences, 75% to 90% found once. Sequencing used distant non-tumor lung tissue. All receptors derive from a man aged 60-69 years with small cell lung cancer. CDR3s include the opening cysteine and the closing phenylalanine or tryptophan. D genes are given only for firm matches. Clone size appears in some rows only: once, few, many, or a class for an expanded clone.

length: 15; V: TRBV12-3/TRBV12-4; J: TRBJ2-5; D: .; size: medium-sized; CDR3: CASSLAGRNQETQYF; DNA: TGTGCCAGCAGTTTAGCCGGACGAAACCAAGAGACCCAGTACTTC
length: 16; V: TRBV6-5; J: TRBJ1-6; D: .; size: .; CDR3: CARSVRSQVDNSSLHF; DNA: TGTGCCAGGAGCGTCAGGAGTCAGGTTGATAATTCATCCCTCCACTTT
length: 11; V: TRBV6-2/TRBV6-3; J: TRBJ2-1; D: .; size: .; CDR3: CVSSYPARQFF; DNA: TGTGTCAGTAGTTACCCGGCTAGGCAGTTCTTC
length: 14; V: TRBV10-2; J: TRBJ2-2; D: .; size: .; CDR3: CASSVSISTGELFF; DNA: TGCGCCAGCAGTGTTAGCATATCCACTGGGGAGCTGTTTTTT
length: 18; V: TRBV6-1; J: TRBJ2-3; D: .; size: .; CDR3: CACSSLGAELLGSDQQYF; DNA: TGTGCCTGCAGCTCCCTAGGGGCGGAACTCTTGGGCTCGGATCAGCAGTATTTT
length: 14; V: TRBV6-2/TRBV6-3; J: TRBJ2-7; D: TRBD2; size: once; CDR3: CASKVAGVHMEQYF; DNA: TGTGCCAGCAAGGTAGCGGGAGTCCATATGGAGCAGTACTTC
length: 17; V: TRBV7-9; J: TRBJ2-5; D: .; size: .; CDR3: CANSLGHGSGIQETQYF; DNA: TGTGCCAACAGCTTAGGGCACGGTAGTGGGATTCAAGAGACCCAGTACTTC
length: 14; V: TRBV7-8; J: TRBJ2-3; D: .; size: .; CDR3: CASLNIAPRDTQYF; DNA: TGTGCCAGCCTGAATATTGCCCCACGAGATACGCAGTATTTT
length: 11; V: TRBV29-1; J: TRBJ2-3; D: .; size: once; CDR3: CSAAGWQTQYF; DNA: TGCAGCGCTGCGGGGTGGCAAACGCAGTATTTC
length: 18; V: TRBV6-1; J: TRBJ2-3; D: .; size: .; CDR3: CASSSLGAGLLASEQQYF; DNA: TGTGCCAGCAGCTCCCTAGGGGCGGGTCTCTTGGCCTCGGAGCAGCAGTACTTT
length: 13; V: TRBV29-1; J: TRBJ1-6; D: .; size: .; CDR3: CSARSSHNSPLHF; DNA: TGCAGCGCTAGGAGCTCCCATAATTCACCCCTCCACTTT
length: 15; V: TRBV6-1; J: TRBJ2-3; D: .; size: .; CDR3: CASKRTVVLPVTQYF; DNA: TGTGCCAGCAAGAGGACAGTAGTCCTTCCAGTTACGCAGTATTTT
length: 15; V: TRBV4-2; J: TRBJ2-5; D: TRBD2; size: .; CDR3: CASNQGLAGRETQYF; DNA: TGTGCCAGCAACCAAGGACTAGCGGGCCGAGAGACCCAGTACTTC
length: 19; V: TRBV6-1; J: TRBJ2-6; D: TRBD1; size: many; CDR3: CASSGRLGTGNSGANVLTF; DNA: TGTGCCAGCAGTGGTAGATTGGGGACAGGGAACTCTGGGGCCAACGTCCTGACTTTC
length: 19; V: TRBV11-2; J: TRBJ2-3; D: TRBD2; size: .; CDR3: CASTLTELAGGPSTDTQYF; DNA: TGTGCCAGCACCCTTACGGAACTAGCGGGAGGGCCCTCAACAGATACGCAGTATTTT
length: 14; V: TRBV12-3/TRBV12-4; J: TRBJ2-6; D: .; size: .; CDR3: CVSSLFSGVNVLTF; DNA: TGTGTCAGCAGTTTGTTCTCTGGGGTCAACGTCCTGACTTTC
length: 14; V: TRBV7-8; J: TRBJ1-6; D: TRBD1; size: many; CDR3: CASSPRTGSDILHF; DNA: TGTGCCAGCAGCCCTCGGACAGGATCCGACATTCTCCACTTT
length: 15; V: TRBV12-3/TRBV12-4; J: TRBJ2-7; D: .; size: .; CDR3: CVSSSPLRGSHEQYF; DNA: TGCGTCAGCAGTTCGCCCCTTCGCGGGTCCCACGAGCAGTACTTC
length: 17; V: TRBV6-6; J: TRBJ2-7; D: TRBD1; size: .; CDR3: CASNPNQQGVLSYEQYF; DNA: TGTGCCAGCAATCCAAATCAACAGGGGGTCCTTTCCTACGAGCAGTACTTC
length: 19; V: TRBV11-2; J: TRBJ2-1; D: TRBD1; size: .; CDR3: CASSLDGFATGGYMAEQLF; DNA: TGTGCCAGCAGCTTAGATGGGTTTGCCACAGGGGGCTATATGGCTGAGCAGCTCTTC
length: 15; V: TRBV29-1; J: TRBJ2-5; D: TRBD2; size: once; CDR3: CGVDSCAGDPLAEYF; DNA: TGCGGCGTTGATAGCTGCGCGGGGGACCCGTTAGCTGAGTACTTC
length: 13; V: TRBV7-3; J: TRBJ1-1; D: .; size: .; CDR3: CANSSTDRSEAFF; DNA: TGTGCCAACAGCTCAACGGACCGATCAGAAGCTTTCTTT
length: 15; V: TRBV5-1; J: TRBJ2-7; D: TRBD1; size: many; CDR3: CASSPWTGGLYEQYF; DNA: TGCGCCAGCTCTCCTTGGACAGGGGGCCTATACGAGCAGTACTTC
length: 13; V: TRBV12-3/TRBV12-4; J: TRBJ2-1; D: .; size: .; CDR3: CASSPIYWGEQFF; DNA: TGCGCCAGCAGTCCTATTTACTGGGGTGAGCAGTTCTTC
length: 13; V: TRBV20-1; J: TRBJ2-7; D: .; size: .; CDR3: CSARDPPRTDQYF; DNA: TGCAGTGCTAGAGATCCCCCCCGCACCGATCAGTACTTC
length: 15; V: TRBV6-5; J: TRBJ1-2; D: .; size: .; CDR3: CASTLQIGTIYGYTF; DNA: TGCGCCAGCACTCTGCAAATCGGGACAATCTATGGCTACACCTTC
length: 16; V: TRBV6-5; J: TRBJ1-2; D: TRBD1; size: .; CDR3: CASSYVTGTGSYGYAF; DNA: TGTGCCAGTAGTTACGTAACCGGGACAGGGTCCTATGGCTACGCCTTC
length: 13; V: TRBV28; J: TRBJ2-2; D: .; size: .; CDR3: CTSSTRGTGEPFF; DNA: TGTACCAGCAGTACCCGAGGAACCGGGGAGCCGTTTTTT
length: 15; V: TRBV29-1; J: TRBJ2-3; D: TRBD2; size: .; CDR3: CSVGGGGLGTDTQYF; DNA: TGCAGCGTTGGGGGGGGGGGACTAGGCACAGATACGCAGTATTTT
length: 17; V: TRBV19; J: TRBJ2-3; D: .; size: .; CDR3: CASSSRARRFSTDTQYF; DNA: TGTGCCAGTAGTTCCAGAGCACGACGATTTAGCACAGATACGCAGTATTTT
length: 12; V: TRBV6-6; J: TRBJ2-7; D: .; size: .; CDR3: CASSPAHDEEYF; DNA: TGTGCCAGTAGTCCGGCACATGACGAGGAATACTTC
length: 15; V: TRBV6-1; J: TRBJ2-1; D: TRBD2; size: .; CDR3: CVSKPGTSGRGQQFF; DNA: TGTGTCAGCAAACCCGGGACTAGCGGGAGGGGTCAGCAGTTCTTC
length: 18; V: TRBV12-3/TRBV12-4; J: TRBJ1-5; D: .; size: .; CDR3: CASSFSHRGRYSNQPQHF; DNA: TGTGCCAGTAGTTTCTCGCACAGAGGCCGGTATAGCAATCAGCCCCAGCATTTT
length: 20; V: TRBV5-5; J: TRBJ2-1; D: TRBD2; size: .; CDR3: CASRPGTSRTLLSRENGQFF; DNA: TGTGCCAGCAGGCCTGGGACTAGCAGGACCCTTTTGTCCCGGGAGAATGGGCAGTTCTTC
length: 15; V: TRBV29-1; J: TRBJ2-5; D: .; size: .; CDR3: CSVFIRIGTRETQYF; DNA: TGCAGCGTCTTTATAAGAATTGGAACACGAGAGACCCAGTACTTC
length: 14; V: TRBV6-5; J: TRBJ1-6; D: .; size: .; CDR3: CATTNGARRSPLHF; DNA: TGTGCCACCACGAATGGGGCAAGACGGTCACCCCTCCACTTT
length: 14; V: TRBV4-2; J: TRBJ2-7; D: .; size: .; CDR3: CASSQDWEVYEQYF; DNA: TGTGCCAGCAGCCAAGACTGGGAGGTCTACGAGCAGTACTTC
length: 17; V: TRBV4-1; J: TRBJ2-2; D: .; size: .; CDR3: CASSSRTIGTNTGELFF; DNA: TGCGCCAGTAGCTCCCGGACTATCGGGACGAATACCGGGGAGCTGTTTTTT
length: 17; V: TRBV5-4; J: TRBJ2-1; D: .; size: .; CDR3: CASSLDQAIQYYNEQFF; DNA: TGTGCCAGCAGCTTAGATCAGGCGATCCAGTACTACAATGAGCAGTTCTTC
length: 18; V: TRBV6-1; J: TRBJ2-3; D: .; size: .; CDR3: CAGSSIGAGLLGSEQQYF; DNA: TGTGCCGGCAGTTCCATAGGGGCGGGACTCTTGGGCTCGGAGCAGCAGTATTTT
length: 15; V: TRBV6-5; J: TRBJ2-1; D: .; size: .; CDR3: CASSSHGPRDNEQFF; DNA: TGTGCCAGCAGTTCCCACGGGCCAAGGGACAATGAGCAGTTCTTC
length: 14; V: TRBV11-3; J: TRBJ2-7; D: .; size: .; CDR3: CGSSFREYSYEQYF; DNA: TGTGGCAGCAGCTTCAGGGAATACTCCTACGAGCAATACTTC
length: 13; V: TRBV12-3/TRBV12-4; J: TRBJ1-5; D: .; size: .; CDR3: CASSASGAQTQHF; DNA: TGTGCCAGCAGTGCCTCAGGGGCCCAGACCCAGCATTTT
length: 16; V: TRBV12-3/TRBV12-4; J: TRBJ2-6; D: .; size: .; CDR3: CASSLAASPGTNVLTF; DNA: TGTGCCAGCAGTCTGGCGGCGAGCCCTGGGACCAACGTCCTGACTTTC
length: 15; V: TRBV20-1; J: TRBJ2-1; D: TRBD2; size: few; CDR3: CSAGSSGKGYNEQFF; DNA: TGCAGTGCAGGCTCTAGCGGGAAAGGGTATAATGAGCAGTTCTTC
length: 15; V: TRBV10-2; J: TRBJ2-2; D: TRBD2; size: .; CDR3: CATSDGLVSTEELFF; DNA: TGCGCCACCAGTGACGGACTAGTCTCCACCGAGGAGCTGTTTTTT
length: 15; V: TRBV12-3/TRBV12-4; J: TRBJ2-2; D: .; size: .; CDR3: CANTLGVAVSGELFF; DNA: TGTGCCAACACCTTGGGAGTAGCGGTTTCCGGGGAGCTGTTTTTT
length: 13; V: TRBV20-1; J: TRBJ2-7; D: .; size: .; CDR3: CRASMGLRYEQYF; DNA: TGCCGTGCTAGCATGGGGCTTAGGTACGAGCAGTACTTC
length: 17; V: TRBV24-1; J: TRBJ1-4; D: .; size: many; CDR3: CATSDSRTVAGSEKLFF; DNA: TGTGCCACCAGTGATTCTAGGACTGTTGCCGGGAGTGAAAAACTGTTTTTT
length: 16; V: TRBV5-1; J: TRBJ2-1; D: TRBD2; size: many; CDR3: CASRDLRAGGYNEQFF; DNA: TGCGCCAGCAGGGACCTCCGGGCGGGGGGCTACAATGAGCAGTTCTTC
length: 14; V: TRBV20-1; J: TRBJ2-7; D: .; size: .; CDR3: CSAITVRTPWEQYF; DNA: TGCAGTGCGATAACCGTGAGGACCCCGTGGGAGCAGTACTTC
length: 17; V: TRBV4-2; J: TRBJ2-3; D: TRBD2; size: .; CDR3: CASSQATTSGRTYTQYF; DNA: TGTGCCAGCAGCCAAGCCACGACTAGCGGGAGAACATATACGCAATATTTT
length: 21; V: TRBV6-9; J: TRBJ1-2; D: .; size: .; CDR3: CASRVPARQIHPVQSNYGYTF; DNA: TGTGCCAGCAGGGTACCGGCACGGCAAATCCACCCGGTTCAGAGTAACTATGGCTACACCTTC
length: 14; V: TRBV11-2; J: TRBJ2-3; D: .; size: medium-sized; CDR3: CASSWTASTDTQYF; DNA: TGTGCCAGCAGCTGGACAGCAAGCACAGATACGCAGTATTTT